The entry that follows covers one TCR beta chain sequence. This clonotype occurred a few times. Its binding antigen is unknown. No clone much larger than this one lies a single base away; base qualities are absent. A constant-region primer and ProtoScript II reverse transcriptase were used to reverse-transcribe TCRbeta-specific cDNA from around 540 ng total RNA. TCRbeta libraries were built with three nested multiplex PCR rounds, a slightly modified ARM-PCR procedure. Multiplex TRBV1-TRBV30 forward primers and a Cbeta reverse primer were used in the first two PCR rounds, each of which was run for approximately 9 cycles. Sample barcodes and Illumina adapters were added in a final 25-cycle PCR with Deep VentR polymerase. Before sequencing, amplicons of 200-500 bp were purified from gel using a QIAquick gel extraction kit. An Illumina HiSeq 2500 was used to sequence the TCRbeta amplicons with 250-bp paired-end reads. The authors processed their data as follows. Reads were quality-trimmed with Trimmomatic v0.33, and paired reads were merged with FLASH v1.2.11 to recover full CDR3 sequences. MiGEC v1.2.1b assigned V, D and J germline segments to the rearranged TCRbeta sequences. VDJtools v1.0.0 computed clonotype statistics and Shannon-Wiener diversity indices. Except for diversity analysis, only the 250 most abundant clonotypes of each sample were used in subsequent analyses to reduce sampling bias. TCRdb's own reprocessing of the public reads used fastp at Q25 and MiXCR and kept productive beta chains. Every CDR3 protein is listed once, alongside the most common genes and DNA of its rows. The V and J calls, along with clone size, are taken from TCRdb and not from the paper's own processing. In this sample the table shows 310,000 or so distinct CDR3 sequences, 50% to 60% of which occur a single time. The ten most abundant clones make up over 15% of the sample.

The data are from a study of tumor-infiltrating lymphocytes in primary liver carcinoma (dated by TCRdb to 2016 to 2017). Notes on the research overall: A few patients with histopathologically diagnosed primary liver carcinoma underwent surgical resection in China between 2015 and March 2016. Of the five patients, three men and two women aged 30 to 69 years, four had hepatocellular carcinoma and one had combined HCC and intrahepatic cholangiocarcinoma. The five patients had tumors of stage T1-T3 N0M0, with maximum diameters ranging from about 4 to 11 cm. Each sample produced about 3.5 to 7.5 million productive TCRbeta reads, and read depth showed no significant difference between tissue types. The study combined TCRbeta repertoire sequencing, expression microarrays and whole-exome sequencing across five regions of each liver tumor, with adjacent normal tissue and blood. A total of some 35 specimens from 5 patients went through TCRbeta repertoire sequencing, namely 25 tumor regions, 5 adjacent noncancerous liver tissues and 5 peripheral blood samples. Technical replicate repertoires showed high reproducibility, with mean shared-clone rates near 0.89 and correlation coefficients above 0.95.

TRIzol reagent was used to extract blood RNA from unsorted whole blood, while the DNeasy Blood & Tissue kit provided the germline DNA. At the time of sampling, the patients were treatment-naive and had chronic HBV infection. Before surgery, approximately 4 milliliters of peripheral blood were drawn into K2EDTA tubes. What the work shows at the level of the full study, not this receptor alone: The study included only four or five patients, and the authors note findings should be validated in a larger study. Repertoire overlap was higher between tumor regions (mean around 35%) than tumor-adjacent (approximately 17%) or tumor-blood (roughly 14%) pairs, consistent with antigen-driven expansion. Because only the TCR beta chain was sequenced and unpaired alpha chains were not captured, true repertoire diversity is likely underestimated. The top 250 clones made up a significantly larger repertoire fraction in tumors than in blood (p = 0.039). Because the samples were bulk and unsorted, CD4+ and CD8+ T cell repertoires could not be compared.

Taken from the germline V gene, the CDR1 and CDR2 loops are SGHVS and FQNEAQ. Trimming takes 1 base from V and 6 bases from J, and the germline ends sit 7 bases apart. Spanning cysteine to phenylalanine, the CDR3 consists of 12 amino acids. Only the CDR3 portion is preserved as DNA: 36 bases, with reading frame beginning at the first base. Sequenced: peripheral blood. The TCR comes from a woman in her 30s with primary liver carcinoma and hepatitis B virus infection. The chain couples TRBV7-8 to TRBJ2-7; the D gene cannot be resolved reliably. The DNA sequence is TGTGCCAGCAGCTTAGTATCGGGCGAGCAGTACTTC. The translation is CASSLVSGEQYF. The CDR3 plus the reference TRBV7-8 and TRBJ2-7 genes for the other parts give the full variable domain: GAGVSQSPRYKVAKRGQDVALRCDPISGHVSLFWYQQALGQGPEFLTYFQNEAQLDKSGLPSDRFFAERPEGSVSTLKIQRTQQEDSAVYLCASSLVSGEQYFGPGTRLTVT.